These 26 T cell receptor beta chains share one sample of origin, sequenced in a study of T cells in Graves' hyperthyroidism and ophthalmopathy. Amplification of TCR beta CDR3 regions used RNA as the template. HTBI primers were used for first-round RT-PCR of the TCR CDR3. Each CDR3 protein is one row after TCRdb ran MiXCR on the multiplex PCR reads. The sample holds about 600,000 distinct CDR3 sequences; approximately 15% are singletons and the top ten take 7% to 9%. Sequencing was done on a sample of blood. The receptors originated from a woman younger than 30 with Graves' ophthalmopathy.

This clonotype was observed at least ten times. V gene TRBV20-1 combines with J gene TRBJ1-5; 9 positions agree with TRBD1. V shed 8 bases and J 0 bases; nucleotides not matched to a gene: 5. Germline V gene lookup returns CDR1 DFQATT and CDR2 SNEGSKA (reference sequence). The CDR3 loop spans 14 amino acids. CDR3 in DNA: TGCAGTTTAAAGGACAGGGGTAGCAATCAGCCCCAGCATTTT. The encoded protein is CSLKDRGSNQPQHF.

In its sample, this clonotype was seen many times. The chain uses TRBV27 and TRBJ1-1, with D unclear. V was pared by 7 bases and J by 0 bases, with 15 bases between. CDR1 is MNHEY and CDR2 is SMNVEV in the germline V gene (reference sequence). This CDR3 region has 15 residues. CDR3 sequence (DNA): TGTGCCAGCAACCGAGGCAGGAGCGTGAACACTGAAGCTTTCTTT. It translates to CASNRGRSVNTEAFF.

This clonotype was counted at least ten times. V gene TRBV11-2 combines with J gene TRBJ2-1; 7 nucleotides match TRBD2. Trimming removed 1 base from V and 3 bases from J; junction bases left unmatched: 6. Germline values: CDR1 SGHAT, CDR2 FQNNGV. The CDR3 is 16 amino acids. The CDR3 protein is CASSLGAGVGYNEQFF. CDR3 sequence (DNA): TGTGCCAGCAGCTTAGGGGCGGGAGTGGGCTACAATGAGCAGTTCTTC.

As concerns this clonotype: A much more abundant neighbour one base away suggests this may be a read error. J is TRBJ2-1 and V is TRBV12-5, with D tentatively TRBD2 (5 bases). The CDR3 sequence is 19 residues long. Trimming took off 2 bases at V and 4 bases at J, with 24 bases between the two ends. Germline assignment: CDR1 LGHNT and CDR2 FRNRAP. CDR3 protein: CASGLPTPGSYIMYNEQFF. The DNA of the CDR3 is TGTGCTAGTGGTTTGCCTACCCCGGGAAGCTATATAATGTACAATGAGCAGTTCTTC.

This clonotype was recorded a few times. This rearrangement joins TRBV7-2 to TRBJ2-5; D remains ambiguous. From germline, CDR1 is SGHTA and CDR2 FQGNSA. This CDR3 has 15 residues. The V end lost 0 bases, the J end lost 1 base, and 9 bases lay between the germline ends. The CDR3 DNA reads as TGTGCCAGCAGCTTAGCCGGTGGTGCCCAAGAGACCCAGTACTTC. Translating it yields CASSLAGGAQETQYF.

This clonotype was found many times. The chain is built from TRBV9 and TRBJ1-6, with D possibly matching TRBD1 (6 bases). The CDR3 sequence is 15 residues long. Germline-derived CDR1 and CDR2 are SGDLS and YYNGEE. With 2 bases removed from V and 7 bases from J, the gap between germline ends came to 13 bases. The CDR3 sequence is CASSVGGSINSPLHF. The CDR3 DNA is TGTGCCAGCAGCGTGGGGGGCAGCATCAATTCACCCCTCCACTTT.

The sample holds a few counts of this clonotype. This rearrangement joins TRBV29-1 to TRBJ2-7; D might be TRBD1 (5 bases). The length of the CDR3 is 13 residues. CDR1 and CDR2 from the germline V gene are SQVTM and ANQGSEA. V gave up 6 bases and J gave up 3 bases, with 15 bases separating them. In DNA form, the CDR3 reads TGCAGCGTCGGTGACAGTTCCTACTACGAGCAGTACTTC. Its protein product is CSVGDSSYYEQYF.

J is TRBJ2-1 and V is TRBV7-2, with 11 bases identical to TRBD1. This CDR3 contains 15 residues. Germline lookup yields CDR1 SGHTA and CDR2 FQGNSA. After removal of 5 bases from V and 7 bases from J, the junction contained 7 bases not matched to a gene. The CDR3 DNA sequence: TGTGCCAGCAGCCCCGGACAGGGGGCACGGAATGAGCAGTTCTTC. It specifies CASSPGQGARNEQFF.

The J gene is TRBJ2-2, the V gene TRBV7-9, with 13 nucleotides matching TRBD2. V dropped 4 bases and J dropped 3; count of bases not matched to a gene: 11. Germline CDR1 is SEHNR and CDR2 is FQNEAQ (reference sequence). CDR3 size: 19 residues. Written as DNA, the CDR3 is TGTGCCAGCAGCTCACCGTCGGGGACTAGCGGGACAGACACCGGGGAGCTGTTTTTT. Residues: CASSSPSGTSGTDTGELFF.

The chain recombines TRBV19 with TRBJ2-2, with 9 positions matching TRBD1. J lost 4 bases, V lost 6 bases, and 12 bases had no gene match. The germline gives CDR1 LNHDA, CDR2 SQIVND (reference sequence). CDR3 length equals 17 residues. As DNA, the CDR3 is TGTGCCAGTAGGACGCTTTGGGGACAGGGATCCACCGGGGAGCTGTTTTTT. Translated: CASRTLWGQGSTGELFF.

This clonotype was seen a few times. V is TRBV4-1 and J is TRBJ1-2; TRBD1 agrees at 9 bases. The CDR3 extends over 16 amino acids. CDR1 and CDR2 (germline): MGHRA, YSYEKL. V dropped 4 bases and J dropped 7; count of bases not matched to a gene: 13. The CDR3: CASSREPGQGSGGYTF. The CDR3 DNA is TGCGCCAGCAGCCGAGAACCGGGACAGGGTAGCGGTGGCTACACCTTC.

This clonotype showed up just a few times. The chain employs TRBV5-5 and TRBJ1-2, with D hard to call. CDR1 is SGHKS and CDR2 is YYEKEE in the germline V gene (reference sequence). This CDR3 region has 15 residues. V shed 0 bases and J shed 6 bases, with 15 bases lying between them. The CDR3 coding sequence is TGTGCCAGCAGCTTGGGTGGACTTTGGAATGATGGCTACACCTTC. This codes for CASSLGGLWNDGYTF.

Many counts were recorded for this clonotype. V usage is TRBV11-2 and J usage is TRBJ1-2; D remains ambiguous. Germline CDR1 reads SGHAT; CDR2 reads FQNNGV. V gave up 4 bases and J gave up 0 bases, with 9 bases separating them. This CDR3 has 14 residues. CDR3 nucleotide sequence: TGTGCCAGCAGCTCATCCCAGTCTAACTATGGCTACACCTTC. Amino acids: CASSSSQSNYGYTF.

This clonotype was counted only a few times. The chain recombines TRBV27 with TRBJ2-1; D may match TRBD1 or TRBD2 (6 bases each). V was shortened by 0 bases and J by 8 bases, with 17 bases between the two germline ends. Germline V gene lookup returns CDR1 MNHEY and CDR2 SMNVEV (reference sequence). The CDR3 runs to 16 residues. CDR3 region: CASSLSSGWRGDEQFF. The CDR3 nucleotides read TGTGCCAGCAGTTTATCTTCGGGCTGGAGGGGGGATGAGCAGTTCTTC.

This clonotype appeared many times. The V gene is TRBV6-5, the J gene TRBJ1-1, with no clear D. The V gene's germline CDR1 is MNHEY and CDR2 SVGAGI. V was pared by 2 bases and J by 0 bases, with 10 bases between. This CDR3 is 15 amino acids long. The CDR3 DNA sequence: TGTGCCAGCAGTTACGATAGCGGATTGAACACTGAAGCTTTCTTT. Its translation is CASSYDSGLNTEAFF.

The CDR3 spells CASGIPDEGAYEQYF. The CDR3 bases are TGTGCCAGCGGGATACCTGATGAGGGGGCCTACGAGCAGTACTTC. The chain has TRBV27 and TRBJ2-7; a possible D gene is TRBD1 (6 bases). In germline, CDR1 is MNHEY, CDR2 SMNVEV (reference sequence). The CDR3 is 15 amino acids. The V end was cut by 8 bases, the J end by 2 bases, with 19 bases between.

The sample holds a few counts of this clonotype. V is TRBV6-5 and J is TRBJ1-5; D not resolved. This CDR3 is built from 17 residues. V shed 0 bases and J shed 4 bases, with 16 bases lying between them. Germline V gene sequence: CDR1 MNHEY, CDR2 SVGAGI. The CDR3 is CASSYSVGGIGNQPQHF. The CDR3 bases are TGTGCCAGCAGTTACTCGGTAGGAGGGATCGGGAATCAGCCCCAGCATTTT.

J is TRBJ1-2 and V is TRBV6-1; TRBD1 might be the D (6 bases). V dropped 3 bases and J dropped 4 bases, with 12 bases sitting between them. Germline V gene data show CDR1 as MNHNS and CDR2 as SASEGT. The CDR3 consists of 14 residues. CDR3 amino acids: CASSDAGVAYGYTF. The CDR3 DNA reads TGTGCCAGCAGTGATGCAGGGGTAGCCTATGGCTACACCTTC.

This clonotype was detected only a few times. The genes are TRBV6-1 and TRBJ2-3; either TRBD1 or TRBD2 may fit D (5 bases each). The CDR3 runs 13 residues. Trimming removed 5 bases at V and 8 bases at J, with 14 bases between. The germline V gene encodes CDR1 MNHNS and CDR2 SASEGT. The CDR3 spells CASSTENGGTQYF. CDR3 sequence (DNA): TGTGCCAGCAGTACCGAGAATGGGGGTACGCAGTATTTT.

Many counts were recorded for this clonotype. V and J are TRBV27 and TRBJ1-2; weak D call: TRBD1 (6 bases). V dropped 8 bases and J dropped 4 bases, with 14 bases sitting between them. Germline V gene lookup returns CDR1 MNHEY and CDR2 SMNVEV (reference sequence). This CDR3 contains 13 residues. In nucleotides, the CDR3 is TGTGCCAGCGCCCCAGGGGCTTCCTATGGCTACACCTTC. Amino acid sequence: CASAPGASYGYTF.

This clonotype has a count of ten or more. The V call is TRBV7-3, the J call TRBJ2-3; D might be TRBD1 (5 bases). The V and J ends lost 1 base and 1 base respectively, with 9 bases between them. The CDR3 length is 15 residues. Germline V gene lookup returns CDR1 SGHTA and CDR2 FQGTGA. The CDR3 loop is CASSLNSRGTDTQYF. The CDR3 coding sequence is TGTGCCAGCAGCTTAAATAGCAGGGGCACAGATACGCAGTATTTT.

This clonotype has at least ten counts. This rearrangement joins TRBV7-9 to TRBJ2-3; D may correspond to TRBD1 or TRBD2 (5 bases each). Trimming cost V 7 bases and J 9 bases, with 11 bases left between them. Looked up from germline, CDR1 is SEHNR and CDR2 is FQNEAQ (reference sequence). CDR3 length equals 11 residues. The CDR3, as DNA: TGTGCCAGCAACCCCGGGGACACGCAGTATTTT. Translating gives CASNPGDTQYF.

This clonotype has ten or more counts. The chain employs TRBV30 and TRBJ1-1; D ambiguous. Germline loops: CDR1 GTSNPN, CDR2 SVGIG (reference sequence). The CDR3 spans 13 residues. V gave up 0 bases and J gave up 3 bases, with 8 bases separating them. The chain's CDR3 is CAWSVLQDTEAFF. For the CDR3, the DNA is TGTGCCTGGAGTGTACTCCAGGACACTGAAGCTTTCTTT.

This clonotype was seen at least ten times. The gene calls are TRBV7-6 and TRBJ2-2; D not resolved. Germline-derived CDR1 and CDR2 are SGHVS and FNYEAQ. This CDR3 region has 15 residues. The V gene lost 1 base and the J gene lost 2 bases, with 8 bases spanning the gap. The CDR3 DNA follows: TGTGCCAGCAGCTTAGTCCGGAGAAACACCGGGGAGCTGTTTTTT. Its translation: CASSLVRRNTGELFF.

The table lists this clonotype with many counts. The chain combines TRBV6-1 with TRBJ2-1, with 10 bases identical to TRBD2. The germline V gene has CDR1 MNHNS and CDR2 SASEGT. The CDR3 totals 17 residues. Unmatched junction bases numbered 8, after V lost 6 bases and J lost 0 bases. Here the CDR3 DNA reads TGTGCCAGCAGAGCTCCTAGCGGGAGTTTCTCCTACAATGAGCAGTTCTTC. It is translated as CASRAPSGSFSYNEQFF.

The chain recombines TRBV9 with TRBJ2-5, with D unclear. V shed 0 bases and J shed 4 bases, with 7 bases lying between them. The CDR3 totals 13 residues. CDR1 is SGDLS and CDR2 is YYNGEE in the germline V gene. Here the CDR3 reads CASSVAPTETQYF. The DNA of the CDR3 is TGTGCCAGCAGCGTAGCCCCGACAGAGACCCAGTACTTC.